This TCR beta chain was found in a study of T cell changes during pregnancy in multiple sclerosis. This clone appeared a single time. The CDR3 is 16 residues long. The J segment lost 2 bases and the V segment lost 5 bases, leaving 8 bases of the junction unmatched. Looked up from germline, CDR1 is LNHDA and CDR2 is SQIVND (reference sequence). TCRdb's table, derived via immunoSEQ multiplex PCR, lists solely in-frame clones and lacks some. The table shows tens of thousands of clones, with 80% to 95% occurring only once. Sequenced here: CD4+ T cells from peripheral blood mononuclear cells, sampled before pregnancy. The receptor comes from a female donor with multiple sclerosis, enrolled in a pregnancy study. The V call is TRBV19, the J call TRBJ1-1, with 10 bases identical to TRBD1. DNA for the CDR3: TGTGCCAGTAGTTACCGGGACAGGGGCAGAAACACTGAAGCTTTCTTT. Translated: CASSYRDRGRNTEAFF.